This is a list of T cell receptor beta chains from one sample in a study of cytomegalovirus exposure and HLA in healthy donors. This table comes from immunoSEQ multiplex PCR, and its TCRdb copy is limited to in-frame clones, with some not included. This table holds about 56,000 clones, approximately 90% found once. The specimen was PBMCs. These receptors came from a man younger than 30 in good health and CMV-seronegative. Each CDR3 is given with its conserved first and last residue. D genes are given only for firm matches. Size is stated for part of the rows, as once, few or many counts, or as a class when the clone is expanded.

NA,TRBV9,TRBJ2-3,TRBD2,TGTGCCAGCAGCAATCGACTAGCGGGGGGCACAGATACGCAGTATTTT,CASSNRLAGGTDTQYF
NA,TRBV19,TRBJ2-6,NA,TGTGCCAGTCTACGGAGCGGCGCTGGGGCCAACGTCCTGACTTTC,CASLRSGAGANVLTF
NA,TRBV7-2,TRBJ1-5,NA,TGTGCCAGCAGCTTGCGGGGGGTCCAGCCCCAGCATTTT,CASSLRGVQPQHF
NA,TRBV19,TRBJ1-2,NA,TGTGCCAGTAGTAATAATGAGTTCGCTGGCTACACCTTC,CASSNNEFAGYTF
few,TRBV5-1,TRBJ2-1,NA,TGCGCCAGCAGCTTGGGGGGAGGATATGAGCAGTTCTTC,CASSLGGGYEQFF
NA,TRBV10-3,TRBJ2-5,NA,TGTGCCATCAGTGAAAGGGGCGCCCAAGAGACCCAGTACTTC,CAISERGAQETQYF
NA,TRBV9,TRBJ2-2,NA,TGTGCCAGCAGCGTCAATGCCGGGGAGCTGTTTTTT,CASSVNAGELFF
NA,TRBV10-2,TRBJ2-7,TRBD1,TGCGCCAGCAGTGTTTTGACAGGGACCTACGAGCAGTACTTC,CASSVLTGTYEQYF
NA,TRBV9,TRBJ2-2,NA,TGTGCCAGCAGCGTAGCCTTAAACACCGGGGAGCTGTTTTTT,CASSVALNTGELFF
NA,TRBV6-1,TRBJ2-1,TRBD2,TGTGCCAGCAGTGGTTTAGCGGGGTACAATGAGCAGTTCTTC,CASSGLAGYNEQFF
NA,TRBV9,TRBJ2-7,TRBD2,TGTGCCAGCAGCGTAGGGCTAGCGGGAGTGTACGAGCAGTACTTC,CASSVGLAGVYEQYF
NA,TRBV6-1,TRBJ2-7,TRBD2,TGTGCCAGCACCAAGGTAGCGGGGTCCTACGAGCAGTACTTC,CASTKVAGSYEQYF
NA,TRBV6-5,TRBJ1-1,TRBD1,TGTGCCAGCAGCCCCCCACCGGGACAGAAGACTGAAGCTTTCTTT,CASSPPPGQKTEAFF
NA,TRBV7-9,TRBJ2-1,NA,TGTGCCAGCCTTGGAGGCTCCTACAATGAGCAGTTCTTC,CASLGGSYNEQFF
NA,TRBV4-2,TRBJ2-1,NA,TGTGCCAGCAGCCAAGATCAGGGTAACTACAATGAGCAGTTCTTC,CASSQDQGNYNEQFF
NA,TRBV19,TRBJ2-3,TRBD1,TGTGCCAGTAGTATCCGGGACAGCCTCACAGATACGCAGTATTTT,CASSIRDSLTDTQYF
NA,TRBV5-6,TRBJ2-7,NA,TGTGCCAGCACCCCCTGGTCGGGACAATACTACGAGCAGTACTTC,CASTPWSGQYYEQYF
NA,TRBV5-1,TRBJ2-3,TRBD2,TGCGCCAGCAGCGGGGGGGGAGCAGCGGGAGGTCGAGGCACAGATACGCAGTATTTT,CASSGGGAAGGRGTDTQYF
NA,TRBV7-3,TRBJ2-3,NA,TGTGCCAGCAGCTTAACGTTGGCAGGGATCGCAGATACGCAGTATTTT,CASSLTLAGIADTQYF
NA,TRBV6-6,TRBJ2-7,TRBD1,TGTGCCAGCAGTCAGGGGGTCAACGAGCAGTACTTC,CASSQGVNEQYF
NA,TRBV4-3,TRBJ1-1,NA,TGCGCCAGCAGCCCCGACGGCACAGGGACTGAAGCTTTCTTT,CASSPDGTGTEAFF
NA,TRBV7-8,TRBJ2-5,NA,TGTGCCAGCAGCACAGGGACCACCCGGTGGGAGACCCAGTACTTC,CASSTGTTRWETQYF
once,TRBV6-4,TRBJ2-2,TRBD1,TGTGCCAGCAGTCCTACAGGGGGTGGCACCGGGGAGCTGTTTTTT,CASSPTGGGTGELFF
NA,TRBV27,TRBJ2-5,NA,TGTGCCAGCAGTTTAGCTCGGGGCCAAGAGACCCAGTACTTC,CASSLARGQETQYF
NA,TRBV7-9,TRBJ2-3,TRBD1,TGTGCCAGCAGCTTAGCGACAGGGAGATCAGATACGCAGTATTTT,CASSLATGRSDTQYF
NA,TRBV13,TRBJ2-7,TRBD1,TGTGCCAGCAGCTTTGCCGGGACAGGCGCCTACGAGCAGTACTTC,CASSFAGTGAYEQYF
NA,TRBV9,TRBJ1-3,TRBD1,TGTGCCAGCAGCGTTACAGGGGCCTCTGGAAACACCATATATTTT,CASSVTGASGNTIYF
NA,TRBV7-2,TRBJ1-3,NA,TGTGCCAGCAGCGTCTCAACGGGGATTCTTGGAAACACCATATATTTT,CASSVSTGILGNTIYF
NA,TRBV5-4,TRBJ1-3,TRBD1,TGTGCCAGCAGCGCCGGGACAGTACTCTCTGGAAACACCATATATTTT,CASSAGTVLSGNTIYF
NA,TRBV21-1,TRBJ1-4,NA,TGTGCCAGCAGCAAAGAAGTTCATCAGGGCGATGAAAAACTGTTTTTT,CASSKEVHQGDEKLFF
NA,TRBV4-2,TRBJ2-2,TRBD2,TGTGCCAGCAGCTACGGACAGGTGACTAGCGGGAGGGCCTCTACCGGGGAGCTGTTTTTT,CASSYGQVTSGRASTGELFF
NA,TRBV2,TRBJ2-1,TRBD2,TGTGCCAGCATTTCCCGACTAGCGGGAGAATTATACAATGAGCAGTTCTTC,CASISRLAGELYNEQFF
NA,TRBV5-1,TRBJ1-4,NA,TGCGCCAGCAGCCCTGGTGAGGTTCGTAATGAAAAACTGTTTTTT,CASSPGEVRNEKLFF
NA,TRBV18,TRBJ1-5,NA,TGTGCCAGCTCACCACCGGGCCAGCCCCAGCATTTT,CASSPPGQPQHF
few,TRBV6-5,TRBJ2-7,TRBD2,TGTGCCAGCAGTTACGTGGCGGGAGGGACCTACGAGCAGTACTTC,CASSYVAGGTYEQYF
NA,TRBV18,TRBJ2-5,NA,TGTGCCAGCTCACCAGCTGGAGGCCTAGCGCTAAGTGAGACCCAGTACTTC,CASSPAGGLALSETQYF
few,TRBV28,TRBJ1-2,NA,TGTGCCAGCAGTTTTGACAGCTATGGCTACACCTTC,CASSFDSYGYTF
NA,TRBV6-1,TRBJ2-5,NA,TGTGCCAGCAGTGAAGCACAGGGTGTCTGGGAGACCCAGTACTTC,CASSEAQGVWETQYF
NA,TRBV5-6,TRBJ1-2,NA,TGTGCCAGCACCCAACCGGGATCCTTCTATGGCTACACCTTC,CASTQPGSFYGYTF
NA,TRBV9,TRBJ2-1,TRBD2,TGTGCCAGCAGCGTAATAGCGGGAGACTACAATGAGCAGTTCTTC,CASSVIAGDYNEQFF
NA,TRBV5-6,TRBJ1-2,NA,TGTGCCAGCAGCCCCGGGATTAACTTCTATGGCTACACCTTC,CASSPGINFYGYTF
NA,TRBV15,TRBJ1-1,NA,TGTGCCACCAGTTCAATAAGGGGCCCCGTAGAAGCTTTCTTT,CATSSIRGPVEAFF
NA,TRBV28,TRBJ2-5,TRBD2,TGTGCCAGCAGTGCCTTAGCGGGAGGACGACCGGGGACCCAGTACTTC,CASSALAGGRPGTQYF
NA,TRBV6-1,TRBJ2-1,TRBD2,TGTGCCAGCACCCGGACTAGCGTTTGGTACAATGAGCAGTTCTTC,CASTRTSVWYNEQFF
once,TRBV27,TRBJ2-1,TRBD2,TGTGCCACCGGGGGGGGTTTGAGAAATGAGCAGTTCTTC,CATGGGLRNEQFF
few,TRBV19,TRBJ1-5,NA,TGTGCCAGTAACCGGGGAAAGGGTGGTCAGCCCCAGCATTTT,CASNRGKGGQPQHF
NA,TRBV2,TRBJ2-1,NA,TGTGCCAGCAGCCTAGGGGTAGCTGGCGAGCAGTTCTTC,CASSLGVAGEQFF
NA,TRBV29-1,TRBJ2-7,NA,TGCAGCGTGAGACAAGGTCTCGAGCAGTACTTC,CSVRQGLEQYF
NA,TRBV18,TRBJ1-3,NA,TGTGCCAGCTCACCACCGGGGGCGGCCATATATTTT,CASSPPGAAIYF
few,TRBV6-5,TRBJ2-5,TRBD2,TGTGCCAGCAGTTACACGGGACTAGCGGGAGGAGAGACCCAGTACTTC,CASSYTGLAGGETQYF
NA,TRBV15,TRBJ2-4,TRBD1,TGTGCCACAGCGCAGGGGGTGTCCAAAAACATTCAGTACTTC,CATAQGVSKNIQYF
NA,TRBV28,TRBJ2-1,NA,TGTGCCAGCGGACCACGGGGGGAGCAGTTCTTC,CASGPRGEQFF
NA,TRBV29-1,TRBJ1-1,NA,TGCAGCATTAGCCGGCAGGGGTTGGCCACTGAAGCTTTCTTT,CSISRQGLATEAFF
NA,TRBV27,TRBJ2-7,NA,TGTGCCAGCAGTGGGCGGGTGAGCTCCTACGAGCAGTACTTC,CASSGRVSSYEQYF
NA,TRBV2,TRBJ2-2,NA,TGTGCCAGCAGTGGCGAGACCGGGGAGCTGTTTTTT,CASSGETGELFF
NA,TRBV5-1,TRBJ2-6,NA,TGCGCCAGCAGCCTATACTCTGGGGCCAACGTCCTGACTTTC,CASSLYSGANVLTF
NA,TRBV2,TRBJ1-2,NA,TGTGCCTGGGCAGGGAGGAACTATGGCTACACCTTC,CAWAGRNYGYTF
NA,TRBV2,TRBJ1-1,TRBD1,TGTGCCAGCCTCGAGGGGGACAGGGTAGCTTTCTTT,CASLEGDRVAFF
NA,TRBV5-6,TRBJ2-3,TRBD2,TGTGCCAGCAGCATAGTCAGCGGGGTCTTGAATACGCAGTATTTT,CASSIVSGVLNTQYF